This TCR beta chain appears in the sequencing data of a study of shared clonotypes between healthy human individuals (dated by TCRdb to 2020 to 2021). Turning to the overall study: Three men and a couple of women, aged 18 to 49 years, made up the cohort. Each donor's leukapheresis produced roughly between roughly 0.85 and 10 billion PBMCs. Different laboratories and diverse techniques were used to prepare libraries and sequence TCR repertoires, to increase sequencing depth and limit assay-specific biases. The study deeply sequenced blood TCR repertoires of five healthy adults to estimate repertoire size and the extent of clonotype sharing between individuals. Per donor, three plates each were used for CD4 naive and CD4 memory, two for CD8 naive, and one for CD8 memory.

The donors were healthy, HIV-negative adults with no recently reported acute infections or vaccinations. Every donor was a Caucasian adult residing in Nashville, Tennessee, USA. CD4+ T cells were enriched by magnetic negative selection, after which naive cells were positively selected on CD45RA and the negative fraction was taken as the memory subset. Blood was collected by leukapheresis, and PBMCs were isolated by Ficoll-Histopaque density gradient centrifugation and then cryopreserved in liquid nitrogen vapor phase. Analytical flow cytometry was used to check the purity and quantity of each magnetically sorted T cell population. Genomic DNA was isolated from each sorted fraction and quantified by UV absorbance on a Nanodrop 2000c. Findings and caveats that apply to the study as a whole: Only blood was sampled, and tissue TCR repertoires likely differ from those in blood. Based on pairwise subsampling, the degree of clonotype sharing among donors was expected to be affected by sequencing depth. Even with the large sequencing depth, rarefaction of the sorted-subset datasets indicated that sequencing was incomplete. The small number of donors limited the genetic and exposure-history diversity represented. Compared with non-shared clonotypes, the clonotypes found in all four sorted-subset donors had higher generation probabilities. Across a few donors, approximately 5% of naive CD4, roughly 3.3% of naive CD8, roughly 2.3% of memory CD4, and 0.3% to 0.45% of memory CD8 clonotypes were shared. Larger estimated clonotype richness was generally found for naive subsets than for memory subsets.

Using the deep immunoSEQ assay, TCR CDR3 regions were amplified from genomic DNA by multiplex PCR. Extracted genomic DNA from each cell subset was distributed evenly across all wells of several immunoSEQ 96-well plates, and each plate was treated as a replicate. For sorted subsets, each replicate PCR was loaded with around 200 ng genomic DNA, equivalent to approximately 27,000 T cell genomes. Purified libraries were measured with a Qubit 3.0 fluorometer, size-checked on a Bioanalyzer 2100, and measured again with the KAPA Library Quantification kit. Every immunoSEQ 96-well plate was sequenced on a dedicated single-read 150-cycle Illumina NextSeq 550 flow cell. On the authors' methods: Because the immunoSEQ output included only junctional sequences and no quality scores, the filtering could not be the same as the filtering used for full-length reads. To assign V/J genes and CDR3, sequences were annotated against IMGT germline references using PyIR, a Python wrapper for IgBLAST v1.9. Reads were filtered out if the reads had weak V/J assignments (E-value above 1e-6), no CDR3, stop codons, out-of-frame junctions, or ambiguous translated residues. A V3J clonotype was defined by an identical inferred V gene, J gene, and CDR3 amino acid sequence. To compute the percentage overlap between repertoires, the number of shared unique clonotypes was divided by the size of the smaller repertoire. Three approaches were used to assess repertoire richness: RTK rarefaction, the Chao1 estimator, and Recon v2.1 estimates of unobserved clonotypes. OLGA was used to compute generation probabilities for all TCRbeta clonotypes that the gDNA method yielded from a few donors. TCRdb re-hosts the immuneACCESS table, in-frame sequences only. Its copies lack some clones; in the studies checked, an unresolved V gene accounts for under half of them, and the cause for the rest is not known. Clone size and the V and J calls come from that table; the DNA yielded D and trimming. The sample has more than 900,000 clones on record, roughly 74% of them singletons. Roughly 0.61% of the sample is held by the ten biggest clonotypes.

The CDR3 contains 15 residues, cysteine and phenylalanine counted. The only DNA kept is the CDR3, 45 bases in frame from the first base. From a lookup of the germline V gene (reference sequence), CDR1 and CDR2 are MNHEY and SMNVEV. Trimming removed 8 bases from V and 3 bases from J; the gene matches leave 9 bases unexplained. This clone appeared a single time. It lacks a known antigen. Within one base of it there is no much larger clone, and no base qualities were kept. In this chain, TRBV27 is recombined with TRBJ2-1, with TRBD2 matching 8 junction bases. The sequencing input was memory CD4+ T cells from PBMCs. The meaning of the sample's cell subset or site label: CD45RA-negative fraction. The TCR originated in a man between 18 and 35 years old in good health. Some clones in this sample may be carry-over from other donors' samples. The DNA is TGTGCCAGCCGTTCGGGAGCGGGGGACTACAATGAGCAGTTCTTC. Its translation is CASRSGAGDYNEQFF.